This passage covers 13 T cell receptor beta chains from one sample sequenced in a study of cytomegalovirus exposure and HLA in healthy donors. PCR primers comprised 60 Vbeta and 13 Jbeta primers. TCRdb's table, derived via immunoSEQ multiplex PCR, lists solely in-frame clones and lacks some. Of 80,000 to 100,000 clones listed, 65% to 80% are singletons. Sequencing input: PBMCs. The receptors derive from a woman aged 18-29 years in good health and CMV-seropositive.

This clone was detected only once. The rearrangement links TRBV21-1 to TRBJ2-5; the table's D gene call, TRBD2, was not cross checked with the DNA. TRBV21-1 is noted as a pseudogene. The CDR3 covers 16 residues. CDR3 in amino acids: CASSKVLATSDETQYF. CDR3 coding DNA: TGTGCCAGCAGCAAAGTTTTAGCGACTAGCGATGAGACCCAGTACTTC.

The chain carries TRBV5-8 and TRBJ2-1; TRBD2 aligns across 11 bases. Unmatched junction bases numbered 10, after V lost 4 bases and J lost 7 bases. The CDR3 loop spans 16 amino acids. CDR1 is SGHTS, CDR2 YDEGEE, per germline. CDR3 in DNA: TGTGCCAGCAGCCCCCGGTATAGCGGGGGGGATAATGAGCAGTTCTTC. The encoded protein is CASSPRYSGGDNEQFF.

The J gene is TRBJ1-4, the V gene TRBV6-1, with TRBD1 matching 7 bases. Losses at the gene ends were 5 bases for V and 4 bases for J; bases not matched to a gene: 7. This CDR3 spans 15 amino acids. Germline CDR1 is MNHNS and CDR2 is SASEGT. The chain's CDR3 is CASSSGGSNNEKLFF. CDR3 bases: TGTGCCAGCAGTTCAGGGGGGTCTAATAATGAAAAACTGTTTTTT.

This clone was picked up a small number of times. V usage is TRBV7-3 and J usage is TRBJ2-2; 9 bases are a match to TRBD1. Germline CDR1 is SGHTA and CDR2 is FQGTGA. The CDR3 sequence is 14 residues long. Trimming at V came to 8 bases and at J to 3 bases, leaving 4 bases not matched to a gene. The CDR3 loop is CASGQGRDTGELFF. DNA for the CDR3: TGTGCCAGCGGACAGGGGAGGGACACCGGGGAGCTGTTTTTT. The full variable domain, completed using reference TRBV7-3 and TRBJ2-2, is GAGVSQTPSNKVTEKGKYVELRCDPISGHTALYWYRQSLGQGPEFLIYFQGTGAADDSGLPNDRFFAVRPEGSVSTLKIQRTERGDSAVYLCASGQGRDTGELFFGEGSRLTVL.

For the CDR3, the DNA is TGTGCCAGCATCCAAGCGGGAGCGGGGGGCGAGCAGTACTTC. This codes for CASIQAGAGGEQYF. This sequence joins TRBV28 and TRBJ2-7, with 9 bases that match TRBD2. Germline values: CDR1 MDHEN, CDR2 SYDVKM. The CDR3 length is 14 residues. V trimming: 7 bases; J trimming: 6 bases; junction bases outside the gene matches: 10.

The chain links TRBV18 to TRBJ1-3; 7 positions agree with TRBD1. Per the germline V gene, CDR1 is KGHSH and CDR2 is LQKENI. The J segment lost 0 bases and the V segment lost 5 bases, leaving 4 bases of the junction unmatched. This CDR3 is built from 15 residues. CDR3 DNA: TGTGCCAGCTCAGTCGGGACAGTCTCTGGAAACACCATATATTTT. This encodes CASSVGTVSGNTIYF.

This chain joins TRBV19 and TRBJ2-7; TRBD1 matches at 10 bases. CDR3 length equals 16 residues. Looked up from germline, CDR1 is LNHDA and CDR2 is SQIVND (reference sequence). V lost 5 bases to trimming and J lost 1 base; unmatched junction nucleotides: 8. CDR3 nucleotides: TGTGCCAGTAGTTCGATCCGGGACAGGGGATCCTACGAGCAGTACTTC. Protein: CASSSIRDRGSYEQYF.

The rearrangement joins TRBV27 to TRBJ2-1; the match to TRBD2 covers 12 bases. Germline values: CDR1 MNHEY, CDR2 SMNVEV (reference sequence). The ends lost 6 bases at V and 0 bases at J; junction bases unmatched: 6. CDR3 size: 17 residues. The CDR3 protein is CASSRGLAGYSYNEQFF. DNA of the CDR3: TGTGCCAGCAGCCGGGGACTAGCGGGCTACTCCTACAATGAGCAGTTCTTC.

CDR3 nucleotides: TGTGCCAGCAGCTTGGAACAGGGAGGGTCAGATACGCAGTATTTT. Its translation is CASSLEQGGSDTQYF. The chain uses TRBV5-5 and TRBJ2-3; TRBD2 might be the D (7 bases). V was trimmed by 0 bases and J by 4 bases, leaving 12 bases between them. There are 15 residues in the CDR3. Germline V gene sequence: CDR1 SGHKS, CDR2 YYEKEE (reference sequence).

This chain links TRBV29-1 with TRBJ2-5, with a possible D match to TRBD2 (7 bases). The last part of the DNA fits TRBJ2-7 better; the J call may be wrong. The germline V gene encodes CDR1 SQVTM and CDR2 ANQGSEA. The CDR3 is 13 residues long. The DNA of the CDR3 is TGCAGCGTTCGATGGGGGGGCGCTTACGAGCAGTACTTC. Translation gives CSVRWGGAYEQYF.

This sequence joins TRBV4-3 and TRBJ2-5; 11 bases are shared with TRBD2. In germline, CDR1 is LGHNA, CDR2 YSLEER. CDR3 size: 16 residues. The J segment lost 4 bases and the V segment lost 2 bases, leaving 6 bases of the junction unmatched. CDR3 residues: CASSQWSGLAGETQYF. The DNA for the CDR3 is TGCGCCAGCAGCCAATGGTCCGGACTAGCGGGAGAGACCCAGTACTTC.

This clone appeared a single time. CDR3 in amino acids: CASSQTGISYNEQFF. DNA for the CDR3: TGTGCCAGCAGCCAAACCGGGATCTCCTACAATGAGCAGTTCTTC. The chain employs TRBV4-2 and TRBJ2-1; perhaps TRBD2 as D (5 bases). Germline V lookup: CDR1 LGHNA, CDR2 YNFKEQ. There are 15 residues in the CDR3. Trimming took off 2 bases at V and 0 bases at J, with 8 bases between the two ends.

The gene calls are TRBV9 and TRBJ2-3; TRBD1 is a possible D gene (6 bases). The V and J ends lost 3 bases and 6 bases respectively, with 17 bases between them. The CDR3 has 15 residues. From germline, CDR1 is SGDLS and CDR2 YYNGEE. Here the CDR3 DNA reads TGTGCCAGCAGCGCGGGGCAGGGGATGGGGGATACGCAGTATTTT. The encoded protein is CASSAGQGMGDTQYF.